This TCR beta chain stems from a study of OX40 agonist ivuxolimab in advanced cancers. Study details: Intravenous ivuxolimab was administered to patients every 2 weeks at 0.01 to 10 mg/kg.

Blood draws occurred at baseline, cycle 4 day 1, and cycle 7 day 1. This CDR3 has 15 residues. Germline V lookup: CDR1 SGHNT, CDR2 YENEEA. The V segment lost 3 bases and the J segment 0 bases; nucleotides outside the gene matches: 1. The data were produced by immunoSEQ multiplex PCR, yet TCRdb's version contains in-frame clones alone and is incomplete. The sample lists approximately 100,000 clones, about 91% occurring once. Comment on this clone: Its target is not known.

Study-level findings and limits: At doses 0.1 to 3.0 mg/kg, CD4+ and CD8+ clones expanded.

The sequence was obtained from an adult with an advanced solid tumor such as melanoma, head and neck, liver or kidney cancer. This specimen was CD4+ or CD8+ T cells sorted from blood, taken in a trial of the OX40 agonist ivuxolimab. This sequence joins TRBV11-3 and TRBJ2-2; TRBD2 matches at 7 bases. The CDR3 DNA follows: TGTGCCAGCAGCTTCCTAGCGGCGAACACCGGGGAGCTGTTTTTT. It yields the protein CASSFLAANTGELFF.